This paragraph reports one T cell receptor (beta chain). Assay used: immunoSEQ multiplex PCR; TCRdb lists only in-frame clones, some missing. The data contain fewer than 70,000 clones, about 83% of them singletons. The sample belongs to a study of T cell responses to AZD1222 COVID-19 vaccine. Between the trimmed V and J ends, which lost 5 bases and 4 bases, there was a span of 17 bases. The CDR3 loop spans 15 amino acids. Germline CDR1 reads SGHTA; CDR2 reads FQGNSA. Specimen: peripheral blood, collected 28 days after the second AZD1222 dose. This clonotype originated in an adult who received the AZD1222 COVID-19 vaccine. The chain employs TRBV7-2 and TRBJ1-1, with a tentative D call TRBD1 (6 bases). CDR3 region: CASSVDGGWGTEAFF. CDR3 DNA: TGTGCCAGCAGCGTCGACGGGGGCTGGGGCACTGAAGCTTTCTTT.